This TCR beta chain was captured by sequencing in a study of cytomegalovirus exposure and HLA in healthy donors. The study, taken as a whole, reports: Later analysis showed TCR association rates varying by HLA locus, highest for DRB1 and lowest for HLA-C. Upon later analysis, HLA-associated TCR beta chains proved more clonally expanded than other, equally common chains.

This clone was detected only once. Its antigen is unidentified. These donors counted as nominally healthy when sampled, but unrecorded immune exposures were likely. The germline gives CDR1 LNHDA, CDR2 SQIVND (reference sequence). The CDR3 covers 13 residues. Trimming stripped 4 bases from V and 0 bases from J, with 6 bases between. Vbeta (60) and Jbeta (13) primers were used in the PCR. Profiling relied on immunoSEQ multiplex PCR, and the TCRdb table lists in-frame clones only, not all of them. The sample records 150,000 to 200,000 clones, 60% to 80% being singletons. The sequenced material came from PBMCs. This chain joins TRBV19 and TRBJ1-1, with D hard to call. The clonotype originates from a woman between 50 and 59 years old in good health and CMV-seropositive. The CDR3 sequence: CASSSSVNTEAFF. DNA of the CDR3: TGTGCCAGTAGTAGCAGCGTGAACACTGAAGCTTTCTTT. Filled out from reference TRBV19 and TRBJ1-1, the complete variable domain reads DGGITQSPKYLFRKEGQNVTLSCEQNLNHDAMYWYRQDPGQGLRLIYYSQIVNDFQKGDIAEGYSVSREKKESFPLTVTSAQKNPTAFYLCASSSSVNTEAFFGQGTRLTVV.